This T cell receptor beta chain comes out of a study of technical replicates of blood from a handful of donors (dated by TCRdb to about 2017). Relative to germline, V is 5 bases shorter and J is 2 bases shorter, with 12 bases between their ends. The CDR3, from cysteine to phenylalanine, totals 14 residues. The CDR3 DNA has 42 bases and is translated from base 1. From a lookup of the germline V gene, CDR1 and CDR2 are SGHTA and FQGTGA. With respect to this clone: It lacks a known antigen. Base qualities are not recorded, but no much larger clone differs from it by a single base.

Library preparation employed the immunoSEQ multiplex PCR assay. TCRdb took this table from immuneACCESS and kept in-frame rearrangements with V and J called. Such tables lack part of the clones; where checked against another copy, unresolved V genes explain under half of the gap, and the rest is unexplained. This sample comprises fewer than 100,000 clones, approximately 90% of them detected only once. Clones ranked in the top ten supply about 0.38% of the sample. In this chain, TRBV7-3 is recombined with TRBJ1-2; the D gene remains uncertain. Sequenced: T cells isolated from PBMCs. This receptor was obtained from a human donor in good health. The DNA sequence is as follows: TGTGCCAGCAGCCCAGGCGCCTACAACTATGGCTACACCTTC. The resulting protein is CASSPGAYNYGYTF.